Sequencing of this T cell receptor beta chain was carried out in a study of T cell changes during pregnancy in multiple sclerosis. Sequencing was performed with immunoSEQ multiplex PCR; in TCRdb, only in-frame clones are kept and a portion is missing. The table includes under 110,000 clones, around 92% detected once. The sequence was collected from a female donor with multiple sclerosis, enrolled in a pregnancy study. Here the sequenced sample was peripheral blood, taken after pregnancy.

CDR3 loop: CASTASGQAFLNYGYTF. CDR3 nucleotide sequence: TGTGCCAGTACCGCCTCGGGACAGGCCTTCCTAAACTATGGCTACACCTTC. The chain links TRBV19 to TRBJ1-2, with 8 bases that match TRBD1. The germline gives CDR1 LNHDA, CDR2 SQIVND (reference sequence). J lost 2 bases, V lost 7 bases, and 15 bases had no gene match. CDR3 length: 17 residues.